The source of this TCR beta chain is a study of blood T cell repertoires in COVID-19. Study-level background: T cells, B-cell-depleted T cells, or PBMCs provided the cDNA or gDNA that served as material.

J gave up 10 bases and V 5 bases, and 4 bases lay outside the gene matches. The CDR3 consists of 12 residues. Per the germline V gene, CDR1 is LNHNV and CDR2 is YYDKDF (reference sequence). Participants were placed into cohorts based on the clinical history they reported. The method was immunoSEQ multiplex PCR; TCRdb's version includes in-frame clones alone and lacks a portion of them. The sample has about 360,000 clones; 87% are singletons. Sequencing was done on a sample of PBMCs or T cells enriched from blood (not recorded which). V gene TRBV15 combines with J gene TRBJ1-2, with 10 bases matching TRBD1. The receptor comes from a man in his forties or fifties in a cohort exposed to, infected with or recovered from COVID-19 (not recorded which). The CDR3 sequence: CATSFGTGAYTF. The CDR3 DNA reads TGTGCCACCAGCTTCGGGACAGGGGCCTACACCTTC.